The present TCR beta chain was sequenced within a study of blood T cells in healthy people across ages. There were healthy Caucasian individuals from Russia, aged roughly 6 to 90, serving as donors. A second PCR of roughly 7 to 11 cycles used a sample-barcoded 5' primer and a J-beta primer mix. TCRdb redid the calling of the 5' RACE reads with MiXCR, one entry per CDR3 protein. The sample lists 600,000 or so distinct CDR3 sequences, 20% to 25% occurring once. This clonotype was counted a few times. No antigen is known for it. Broader study findings: Calculation of diversity from one million T cells yielded estimates considered to be underestimates. More naive CD4+ cells and higher diversity were found in long-lived than in aged donors.

The CDR3 is 12 amino acids. The germline V gene has CDR1 GTSNPN and CDR2 SVGIG (reference sequence). V was pared by 2 bases and J by 1 base, with 3 bases between. This sequence originates from an older man in good health. Material for sequencing was blood. The chain joins TRBV30 to TRBJ1-5; no clear D gene. The chain's CDR3 is CAWSKSNQPQHF. DNA of the CDR3: TGTGCCTGGAGTAAGAGCAATCAGCCCCAGCATTTT.